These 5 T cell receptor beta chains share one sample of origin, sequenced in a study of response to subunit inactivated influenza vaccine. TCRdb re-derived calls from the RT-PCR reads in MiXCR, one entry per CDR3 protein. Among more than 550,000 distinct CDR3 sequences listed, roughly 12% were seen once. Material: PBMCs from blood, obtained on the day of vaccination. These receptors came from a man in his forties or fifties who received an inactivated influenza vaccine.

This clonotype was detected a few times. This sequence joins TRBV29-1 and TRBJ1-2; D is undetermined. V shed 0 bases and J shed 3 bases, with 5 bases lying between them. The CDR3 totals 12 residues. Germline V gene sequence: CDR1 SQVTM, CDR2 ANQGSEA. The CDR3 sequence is CSVEDNDYGYTF. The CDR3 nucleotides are TGCAGCGTTGAAGATAATGACTATGGCTACACCTTC.

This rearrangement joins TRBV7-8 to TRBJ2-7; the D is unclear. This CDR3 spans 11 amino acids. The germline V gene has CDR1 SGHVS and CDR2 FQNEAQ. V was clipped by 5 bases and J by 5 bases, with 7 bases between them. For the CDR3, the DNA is TGTGCCAGCAGCCAAAAGGACGAGCAGTACTTC. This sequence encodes CASSQKDEQYF.

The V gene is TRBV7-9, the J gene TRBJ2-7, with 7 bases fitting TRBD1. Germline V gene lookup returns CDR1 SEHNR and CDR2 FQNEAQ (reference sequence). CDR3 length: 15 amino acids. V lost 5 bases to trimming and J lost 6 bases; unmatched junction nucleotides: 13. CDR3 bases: TGTGCCAGCAGCGCCACATCGACAGGGATAGGCGAGCAGTACTTC. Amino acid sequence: CASSATSTGIGEQYF. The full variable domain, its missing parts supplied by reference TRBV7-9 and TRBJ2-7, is DTGVSQNPRHKITKRGQNVTFRCDPISEHNRLYWYRQTLGQGPEFLTYFQNEAQLEKSRLLSDRFSAERPKGSFSTLEIQRTEQGDSAMYLCASSATSTGIGEQYFGPGTRLTVT.

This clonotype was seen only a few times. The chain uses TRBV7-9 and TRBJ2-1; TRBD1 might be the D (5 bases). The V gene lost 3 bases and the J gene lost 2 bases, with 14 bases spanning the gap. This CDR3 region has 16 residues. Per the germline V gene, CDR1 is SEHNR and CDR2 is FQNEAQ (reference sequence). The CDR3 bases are TGTGCCAGCAGCTTTAGGCAGGGAATGCCCTACAATGAGCAGTTCTTC. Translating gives CASSFRQGMPYNEQFF.

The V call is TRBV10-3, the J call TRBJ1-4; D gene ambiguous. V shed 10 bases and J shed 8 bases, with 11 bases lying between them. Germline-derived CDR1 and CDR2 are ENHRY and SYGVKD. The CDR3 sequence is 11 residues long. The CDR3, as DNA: TGTGCCACGGGATCGGGAGAAAAACTGTTTTTT. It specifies CATGSGEKLFF.